This TCR beta chain was documented in a study of T cells in tuberculosis. Tuberculin skin test and IGRA determined adolescents' latent tuberculosis status at entry. Using immunoSEQ multiplex PCR, the repertoire was profiled, and TCRdb retains in-frame clones only, with some absent. Altogether 45,000 or so clones are present, 95% being singletons, with the ten largest covering 3.6%. Note on this clone: Its specificity is not known.

General study points: GEM motif frequencies gave about 70% accuracy; the GMM repertoire gave about 90%. Selection depended on which cryopreserved specimens were available.

The CDR3 covers 14 residues. V was trimmed by 3 bases and J by 7 bases, leaving 15 bases between them. Germline CDR1 reads SEHNR; CDR2 reads FQNEAQ (reference sequence). The V call is TRBV7-9, the J call TRBJ1-2; weak D call: TRBD1 (5 bases). The source is a donor aged 10-30 years with latent tuberculosis or without tuberculosis infection. The sequencing input was PBMCs. The CDR3 protein is CASSFDRIRVGYTF. In DNA, the CDR3 is TGTGCCAGCAGCTTTGATCGGATCAGGGTTGGCTACACCTTC.